A single sample is the source of the 22 T cell receptor beta chains below, sequenced in a study of blood T cells in healthy people across ages. The second PCR ran about 6 to 12 cycles with a sample-barcoded 5' primer and J-beta primers. TCRdb ran MiXCR on the 5' RACE reads and lists one entry per CDR3 protein. The sample contains approximately 880,000 distinct CDR3 sequences, 45% to 50% of which appear only once. The sequenced sample consisted of blood. The receptors were sampled from a man between 25 and 39 years old in good health.

The CDR3 sequence is CASSGPGRSNYGYTF. The CDR3 DNA is TGTGCCAGCAGTGGTCCTGGACGGTCAAACTATGGCTACACCTTC. The J gene is TRBJ1-2, the V gene TRBV28; no definite D call. Germline lookup yields CDR1 MDHEN and CDR2 SYDVKM. The CDR3 extends over 15 amino acids. The ends were cut back, 5 bases at V and 2 bases at J, with 15 bases in the middle.

The chain joins TRBV2 to TRBJ1-2; TRBD1 agrees at 10 bases. This CDR3 has 19 amino acids. Unmatched junction bases numbered 14, after V lost 0 bases and J lost 4 bases. CDR1 and CDR2 (germline): SNHLY, FYNNEI. The CDR3 is CASSEAGQGTGTLSYGYTF. In DNA, the CDR3 is TGTGCCAGCAGTGAAGCGGGACAGGGGACAGGGACTCTTTCCTATGGCTACACCTTC.

J is TRBJ2-1 and V is TRBV20-1; D is perhaps TRBD2 (5 bases). The V end was cut by 4 bases, the J end by 7 bases, with 17 bases between. This CDR3 contains 14 residues. The germline CDR1 and CDR2 sequences are DFQATT and SNEGSKA (reference sequence). The CDR3: CSAKREGWENEQFF. The CDR3 DNA follows: TGCAGTGCTAAGAGAGAGGGTTGGGAGAATGAGCAGTTCTTC.

This sequence joins TRBV7-2 and TRBJ1-5; D call uncertain. CDR3 size: 17 residues. Trimming left V 1 base short and J 2 bases short, with 15 bases between. Germline CDR1 reads SGHTA; CDR2 reads FQGNSA. CDR3 nucleotides: TGTGCCAGCAGCTTAGTTGGGAGGGTCGGCGGCAATCAGCCCCAGCATTTT. Protein sequence: CASSLVGRVGGNQPQHF.

The chain joins TRBV2 to TRBJ2-4; D call uncertain. Trimming shortened V by 7 bases and J by 3 bases, and 10 bases separated the two germline ends. CDR3 size: 13 residues. Germline V CDR1 and CDR2: SNHLY, FYNNEI. DNA of the CDR3: TGTGCCAGCATCGGGCTAATCAAAAACATTCAGTACTTC. Translated: CASIGLIKNIQYF.

As for this clonotype: At one boundary the junction diverges from the germline segment, which might be a read error. The chain has TRBV24-1 and TRBJ2-1; TRBD1 aligns across 9 bases. The CDR3 runs 16 residues. Germline V gene lookup returns CDR1 KGHDR and CDR2 SFDVKD. The DNA of the CDR3 is TGTGCCGCCAGTGATACCCGACAGGGGGTGATCAATGAGCAGTTCTTC. Amino acids: CAASDTRQGVINEQFF.

This chain uses TRBV4-1 with TRBJ1-1; 10 bases match TRBD1. From germline, CDR1 is MGHRA and CDR2 YSYEKL. The CDR3 is made up of 16 amino acids. J was trimmed by 0 bases and V by 4 bases; bases with no gene match: 5. CDR3 coding DNA: TGCGCCAGCAGCCCGAAGGGGACAGGGGTGAACACTGAAGCTTTCTTT. It codes for CASSPKGTGVNTEAFF.

Remarks on this clonotype: A much bigger clone sits one base away, suggesting this may be a read error. The V gene is TRBV10-3, the J gene TRBJ2-1; 10 nucleotides match TRBD1. CDR3 size: 17 residues. Germline V gene sequence: CDR1 ENHRY, CDR2 SYGVKD. The DNA for the CDR3 is TGTGCCGTCAGTGACCCCGCCCGGACAGGGGGCTACAATGAGCAGTTCTTC. Translated: CAVSDPARTGGYNEQFF.

The rearrangement joins TRBV7-2 to TRBJ2-5, with D possibly matching TRBD2 (6 bases). The V gene lost 1 base and the J gene lost 1 base, with 13 bases spanning the gap. Germline lookup yields CDR1 SGHTA and CDR2 FQGNSA. This CDR3 region has 16 residues. CDR3 in amino acids: CASSLGVRGSQETQYF. CDR3 coding DNA: TGTGCCAGCAGCTTAGGGGTACGGGGGTCCCAAGAGACCCAGTACTTC.

The V gene is TRBV28, the J gene TRBJ2-7, with TRBD1 matching 9 bases. The CDR3 loop spans 15 amino acids. The V gene's germline CDR1 is MDHEN and CDR2 SYDVKM. The ends lost 7 bases at V and 2 bases at J; junction bases unmatched: 9. CDR3: CASISRGQGAYEQYF. CDR3 bases: TGTGCCAGCATCTCTAGGGGACAGGGCGCCTACGAGCAGTACTTC.

On this clonotype itself: A much larger clone differs by one base, so this may be a read error. This rearrangement joins TRBV2 to TRBJ2-5; 7 bases fit TRBD2. The CDR3 consists of 13 residues. The germline V gene encodes CDR1 SNHLY and CDR2 FYNNEI. CDR3 sequence reads: CASTLTSREIQYF. DNA for the CDR3: TGTGCCAGCACCCTGACTAGCAGAGAGATCCAGTACTTC.

The chain recombines TRBV30 with TRBJ1-2, with D perhaps matching TRBD1 (5 bases). The CDR3 is made up of 14 amino acids. V dropped 4 bases and J dropped 3 bases, with 15 bases sitting between them. Germline loops: CDR1 GTSNPN, CDR2 SVGIG (reference sequence). CDR3 in amino acids: CAWTGTATHYGYTF. The CDR3 DNA sequence: TGTGCCTGGACCGGGACCGCAACTCACTATGGCTACACCTTC.

This chain links TRBV6-5 with TRBJ2-3; 8 positions agree with TRBD2. The CDR3 sequence is 14 residues long. The V gene's germline CDR1 is MNHEY and CDR2 SVGAGI. J lost 5 bases, V lost 11 bases, and 12 bases had no gene match. The CDR3 bases are TGTGCCGGGTTTAGCGGGGCCGGGGGAGATACGCAGTATTTT. Encoded protein: CAGFSGAGGDTQYF.

This clonotype was recorded at least ten times. The V and J genes are TRBV7-2 and TRBJ2-3; 12 nucleotides agree with TRBD2. The J segment lost 4 bases and the V segment lost 5 bases, leaving 7 bases of the junction unmatched. The germline V gene has CDR1 SGHTA and CDR2 FQGNSA. The CDR3 sequence is 16 residues long. The CDR3, as DNA: TGTGCCAGCAGCGTAACTAGCGGGGGGCGACCAGATACGCAGTATTTT. Its protein is CASSVTSGGRPDTQYF.

J is TRBJ2-6 and V is TRBV29-1; D possibly uses TRBD1 or TRBD2 (5 bases each). The V gene lost 1 base and the J gene lost 0 bases, with 7 bases spanning the gap. CDR3 length: 15 amino acids. CDR1 and CDR2 from the germline V gene are SQVTM and ANQGSEA. Here the CDR3 DNA reads TGCAGCGTTGAAGCAGGGACCTCTGGGGCCAACGTCCTGACTTTC. This codes for CSVEAGTSGANVLTF.

The chain combines TRBV28 with TRBJ2-2; D gene unclear. This CDR3 comprises 12 residues. The ends were cut back, 5 bases at V and 3 bases at J, with 4 bases in the middle. Germline V gene sequence: CDR1 MDHEN, CDR2 SYDVKM. DNA for the CDR3: TGTGCCAGCAGTGATCACACCGGGGAGCTGTTTTTT. This codes for CASSDHTGELFF.

The J gene is TRBJ2-1, the V gene TRBV2, with a possible D match to TRBD2 (5 bases). V lost 8 bases and J lost 4, with 15 bases in between. CDR1 and CDR2 (germline): SNHLY, FYNNEI. The CDR3 is 14 residues long. DNA of the CDR3: TGTGCCAGCCCCCCCCGGACTGGATACAATGAGCAGTTCTTC. It codes for CASPPRTGYNEQFF.

This clonotype turned up a few times. The CDR3, as DNA: TGTGCCAGCAGTGAAGCGCTACGGCAGAGCAATGAAAAACTGTTTTTT. Translating gives CASSEALRQSNEKLFF. The chain carries TRBV6-1 and TRBJ1-4; D is unresolved. Germline lookup yields CDR1 MNHNS and CDR2 SASEGT. Trimming removed 0 bases at V and 5 bases at J, with 13 bases between. The CDR3 consists of 16 residues.

This rearrangement joins TRBV20-1 to TRBJ1-2; D not certain. Trimming removed 3 bases from V and 8 bases from J, with 10 bases in between. This CDR3 spans 11 amino acids. The germline V gene encodes CDR1 DFQATT and CDR2 SNEGSKA (reference sequence). CDR3 protein: CSARLGGGYTF. CDR3 DNA sequence: TGCAGTGCTAGGCTGGGTGGCGGCTACACCTTC.

This clonotype was picked up many times. The rearrangement uses TRBV4-3 and TRBJ2-3, with 14 bases fitting TRBD2. Looked up from germline, CDR1 is LGHNA and CDR2 is YSLEER. V lost 0 bases to trimming and J lost 5 bases; unmatched junction nucleotides: 7. The CDR3 length is 18 residues. CDR3 amino acids: CASSQEPGLAGALDTQYF. The CDR3 nucleotides are TGCGCCAGCAGCCAAGAACCGGGACTAGCGGGGGCTTTAGATACGCAGTATTTT.

This sequence joins TRBV7-2 and TRBJ2-7, with a possible D match to TRBD1 (7 bases). The CDR3 loop spans 15 amino acids. In germline, CDR1 is SGHTA, CDR2 FQGNSA. Trimming left V 2 bases short and J 5 bases short, with 16 bases between. The CDR3 sequence: CASSLQGGNLNEQYF. CDR3 nucleotides: TGTGCCAGCAGCTTACAGGGGGGAAACTTGAACGAGCAGTACTTC. Full variable domain (missing parts from reference TRBV7-2 and TRBJ2-7): GAGVSQSPSNKVTEKGKDVELRCDPISGHTALYWYRQSLGQGLEFLIYFQGNSAPDKSGLPSDRFSAERTGGSVSTLTIQRTQQEDSAVYLCASSLQGGNLNEQYFGPGTRLTVT.

This clonotype has just a few counts. The chain combines TRBV28 with TRBJ1-2, with D perhaps TRBD1 (5 bases). V gave up 11 bases and J gave up 5 bases, with 12 bases separating them. The CDR3 spans 11 residues. Germline-derived CDR1 and CDR2 are MDHEN and SYDVKM. CDR3 protein: CAGDGKYGYTF. The DNA for the CDR3 is TGTGCCGGGGACGGAAAATATGGCTACACCTTC.